Listed here are 28 T cell receptor beta chains from one sample, sequenced in a study of blood T cell repertoires in COVID-19. Method: immunoSEQ multiplex PCR; TCRdb's copy keeps in-frame clones and lacks some. The table lists 180,000 or so clones, around 90% of them singletons. Sequenced material: peripheral blood. These TCRs come from a woman aged 45-60 years with acute or convalescent COVID-19.

This clone has a handful of counts. At the DNA level, this CDR3 is encoded by other sequences in the same sample as well. This chain connects TRBV5-4 to TRBJ1-1; 7 bases fit TRBD1. J gave up 3 bases and V 0 bases, and 5 bases lay outside the gene matches. The germline V gene has CDR1 SGHNT and CDR2 YYREEE (reference sequence). CDR3 length equals 15 residues. CDR3: CASSLGAGGYTEAFF. The CDR3 DNA reads as TGTGCCAGCAGCTTGGGGGCAGGGGGATACACTGAAGCTTTCTTT.

The V call is TRBV6-1, the J call TRBJ2-2; D is possibly TRBD1 (5 bases). This CDR3 comprises 14 residues. V was clipped by 5 bases and J by 1 base, with 8 bases between them. Germline CDR1 reads MNHNS; CDR2 reads SASEGT. The CDR3 loop is CASSSGQNTGELFF. CDR3 in DNA: TGTGCCAGCAGTTCCGGACAGAACACCGGGGAGCTGTTTTTT.

V gene TRBV6-6 combines with J gene TRBJ1-5, with TRBD1 as a possible D gene (5 bases). CDR1 is MNHNY and CDR2 is SVGAGI in the germline V gene (reference sequence). This CDR3 has 12 residues. V dropped 10 bases and J dropped 3 bases, with 10 bases sitting between them. The CDR3 region has the DNA TGTGCCACCTCAGGGAACAATCAGCCCCAGCATTTT. Protein sequence: CATSGNNQPQHF.

This chain joins TRBV11-2 and TRBJ2-2; TRBD1 aligns across 10 bases. J gave up 7 bases and V 0 bases, and 8 bases lay outside the gene matches. Germline lookup yields CDR1 SGHAT and CDR2 FQNNGV. The CDR3 has 17 amino acids. This chain's CDR3 is CASSLDWRGTGVGELFF. CDR3 bases: TGTGCCAGCAGCTTAGATTGGCGAGGGACAGGGGTCGGGGAGCTGTTTTTT.

This sequence joins TRBV5-1 and TRBJ2-7; D uncertain. Germline CDR1 SGHRS, CDR2 YFSETQ. Trimming removed 1 base at V and 1 base at J, with 9 bases between. CDR3 length equals 14 residues. CDR3 coding DNA: TGCGCCAGCAGCTTGACGCTAGGATCCTACGAGCAGTACTTC. Protein product: CASSLTLGSYEQYF. The full variable domain, in which reference TRBV5-1 and TRBJ2-7 provide the parts outside the CDR3, is KAGVTQTPRYLIKTRGQQVTLSCSPISGHRSVSWYQQTPGQGLQFLFEYFSETQRNKGNFPGRFSGRQFSNSRSEMNVSTLELGDSALYLCASSLTLGSYEQYFGPGTRLTVT.

This clone came up a few times. The V gene is TRBV7-2, the J gene TRBJ1-3; D gene ambiguous. Germline CDR1 SGHTA, CDR2 FQGNSA. V shed 6 bases and J shed 6 bases, with 12 bases lying between them. The CDR3 covers 13 residues. CDR3 bases: TGTGCCAGCAGTTTTTCGGCGGAAAACACCATATATTTT. Residues: CASSFSAENTIYF.

The chain joins TRBV14 to TRBJ2-3; 11 bases agree with TRBD2. Unmatched junction bases numbered 2, after V lost 4 bases and J lost 2 bases. CDR1 SGHDN and CDR2 FVKESK come from the germline V gene. The CDR3 loop spans 15 amino acids. The CDR3 DNA is TGTGCCAGCAGCCTAGCGGGGGGGTTCACAGATACGCAGTATTTT. It specifies CASSLAGGFTDTQYF.

The rearrangement links TRBV19 to TRBJ2-7; unclear D gene. The CDR3 runs 14 residues. The V and J ends lost 0 bases and 0 bases respectively, with 6 bases between them. Germline CDR1 reads LNHDA; CDR2 reads SQIVND (reference sequence). CDR3 bases: TGTGCCAGTAGTATAGAGGGCTTCTCCTACGAGCAGTACTTC. Translated, it gives CASSIEGFSYEQYF.

V gene TRBV5-1 combines with J gene TRBJ2-3; 13 nucleotides line up with TRBD2. CDR3 length equals 16 residues. With 4 bases clipped from V and 3 bases from J, the junction kept 5 bases outside the gene matches. In germline, CDR1 is SGHRS, CDR2 YFSETQ. DNA of the CDR3: TGCGCCAGCAGCAAGACTAGCGGGGGGCCAACAGATACGCAGTATTTT. Translated, it gives CASSKTSGGPTDTQYF. The complete variable domain, with remaining parts taken from reference TRBV5-1 and TRBJ2-3, reads KAGVTQTPRYLIKTRGQQVTLSCSPISGHRSVSWYQQTPGQGLQFLFEYFSETQRNKGNFPGRFSGRQFSNSRSEMNVSTLELGDSALYLCASSKTSGGPTDTQYFGPGTRLTVL.

In DNA form, the CDR3 reads TGCGCCAGCAGCTTCCCTCCAGGGATGAACACTGAAGCTTTCTTT. Translating gives CASSFPPGMNTEAFF. The chain carries TRBV5-1 and TRBJ1-1; perhaps TRBD1 as D (5 bases). With 2 bases removed from V and 0 bases from J, the gap between germline ends came to 11 bases. Looked up from germline, CDR1 is SGHRS and CDR2 is YFSETQ. CDR3 size: 15 residues.

This clone came up once. The CDR3 spells CASSVLRGDYEQYF. CDR3 nucleotide sequence: TGTGCCAGTAGTGTACTTCGGGGGGACTACGAGCAGTACTTC. The rearrangement uses TRBV19 and TRBJ2-7; 7 bases line up with TRBD2. CDR3 length equals 14 residues. Germline V gene data show CDR1 as LNHDA and CDR2 as SQIVND (reference sequence). V shed 5 bases, J shed 3 bases, and the junction held 7 bases outside the gene matches. Complete variable domain (other parts from reference TRBV19 and TRBJ2-7): DGGITQSPKYLFRKEGQNVTLSCEQNLNHDAMYWYRQDPGQGLRLIYYSQIVNDFQKGDIAEGYSVSREKKESFPLTVTSAQKNPTAFYLCASSVLRGDYEQYFGPGTRLTVT.

This clone has just a few counts. The chain links TRBV7-2 to TRBJ1-2; 7 nucleotides match TRBD1. After removal of 2 bases from V and 4 bases from J, the junction contained 7 bases not matched to a gene. CDR3 length: 15 residues. CDR1 and CDR2 from the germline V gene are SGHTA and FQGNSA. For the CDR3, the DNA is TGTGCCAGCAGCTTAAATCAGGGGGAGGCCTATGGCTACACCTTC. Amino acid sequence: CASSLNQGEAYGYTF.

This clone was observed a handful of times. The chain carries TRBV5-4 and TRBJ1-1; a possible D gene is TRBD1 (5 bases). Per the germline V gene, CDR1 is SGHNT and CDR2 is YYREEE (reference sequence). This CDR3 has 13 amino acids. V lost 2 bases and J 4 bases, leaving 9 bases between the germline ends. The CDR3 loop is CASSFRGGTEAFF. CDR3 sequence (DNA): TGTGCCAGCAGCTTTAGGGGAGGCACTGAAGCTTTCTTT. The whole variable domain, remainder taken from reference TRBV5-4 and TRBJ1-1, is ETGVTQSPTHLIKTRGQQVTLRCSSQSGHNTVSWYQQALGQGPQFIFQYYREEENGRGNFPPRFSGLQFPNYSSELNVNALELDDSALYLCASSFRGGTEAFFGQGTRLTVV.

The chain carries TRBV30 and TRBJ1-5; TRBD1 matches at 7 bases. This CDR3 spans 12 amino acids. Germline V CDR1 and CDR2: GTSNPN, SVGIG (reference sequence). The ends lost 5 bases at V and 4 bases at J; junction bases unmatched: 2. The CDR3 sequence: CAWGTANQPQHF. The CDR3 DNA reads TGTGCCTGGGGGACAGCGAATCAGCCCCAGCATTTT.

The V call is TRBV6-2 or TRBV6-3, the J call TRBJ2-1; the D gene is possibly TRBD2 (6 bases). The CDR3 contains 15 residues. Trimming took off 4 bases at V and 0 bases at J, with 10 bases between the two ends. Looked up from germline, CDR1 is MNHEY and CDR2 is SVGEGT. The CDR3 here is CASSLTGDSYNEQFF. The CDR3 DNA reads TGTGCCAGCAGTTTGACGGGGGACTCCTACAATGAGCAGTTCTTC.

This clone is a singleton in its sample. V is TRBV7-8 and J is TRBJ2-3; 11 nucleotides agree with TRBD2. From germline, CDR1 is SGHVS and CDR2 FQNEAQ. With V trimmed by 4 bases and J by 2 bases, 8 bases remained unmatched. The CDR3 contains 17 residues. CDR3 residues: CASSSLTSGGNTDTQYF. In DNA, the CDR3 is TGTGCCAGCAGCTCTCTAACTAGCGGGGGAAACACAGATACGCAGTATTTT.

The rearrangement joins TRBV7-8 to TRBJ1-4, with TRBD1 identical over 10 bases. This CDR3 has 14 amino acids. CDR1 is SGHVS, CDR2 FQNEAQ, per germline. V shed 7 bases, J shed 7 bases, and the junction held 6 bases outside the gene matches. CDR3 residues: CASTGQGGGEKLFF. In DNA form, the CDR3 reads TGTGCCAGCACCGGACAGGGGGGCGGTGAAAAACTGTTTTTT.

V gene TRBV30 combines with J gene TRBJ1-1; D possibly corresponds to TRBD1 (5 bases). The V gene's germline CDR1 is GTSNPN and CDR2 SVGIG (reference sequence). The V end was cut by 0 bases, the J end by 4 bases, with 9 bases between. The CDR3 totals 13 residues. The DNA for the CDR3 is TGTGCCTGGAGTGTTGGGGGGTTCACTGAAGCTTTCTTT. It encodes CAWSVGGFTEAFF.

The CDR3 loop is CASSYSPVQYEQYF. CDR3 nucleotide sequence: TGTGCCAGCAGTTACTCGCCAGTTCAGTACGAGCAGTACTTC. The chain links TRBV6-2 or TRBV6-3 to TRBJ2-7; D ambiguous. The germline V gene has CDR1 MNHEY and CDR2 SVGEGT. This CDR3 has 14 amino acids. V was pared by 0 bases and J by 4 bases, with 10 bases between.

The chain uses TRBV6-5 and TRBJ1-4; 7 bases are a match to TRBD1. Germline trimming cut 7 bases from V and 6 bases from J; bases unmatched to any gene: 5. The CDR3 consists of 13 residues. Germline loops: CDR1 MNHEY, CDR2 SVGAGI. The CDR3 reads CASMDRLDEKLFF. For the CDR3, the DNA is TGTGCCAGCATGGACAGGTTGGATGAAAAACTGTTTTTT.

The table lists this clone with a count of one. This chain joins TRBV5-4 and TRBJ2-3; D gene uncertain. The CDR3 covers 14 residues. The germline V gene encodes CDR1 SGHNT and CDR2 YYREEE (reference sequence). V was pared by 1 base and J by 0 bases, with 6 bases between. In nucleotides, the CDR3 is TGTGCCAGCAGCTTGTACGGGAGCACAGATACGCAGTATTTT. Amino acid sequence: CASSLYGSTDTQYF.

V usage is TRBV19 and J usage is TRBJ1-2, with 7 bases matching TRBD1. The CDR3 has 16 amino acids. J lost 2 bases, V lost 5 bases, and 11 bases had no gene match. Germline V gives CDR1 LNHDA, CDR2 SQIVND (reference sequence). The CDR3 reads CASSPPAGQRNYGYTF. The CDR3, as DNA: TGTGCCAGTAGTCCCCCGGCGGGACAGAGAAACTATGGCTACACCTTC.

This clone was counted a few times. V and J are TRBV11-2 and TRBJ2-7; perhaps TRBD1 as D (6 bases). The CDR3 has 16 amino acids. The germline gives CDR1 SGHAT, CDR2 FQNNGV. V shed 2 bases and J shed 2 bases, with 16 bases lying between them. The CDR3 DNA follows: TGTGCCAGCAGCTTACCCTTCGGACAGCAGACCTACGAGCAGTACTTC. Translating it yields CASSLPFGQQTYEQYF.

The chain carries TRBV6-5 and TRBJ1-4; D is unclear. V lost 0 bases, J lost 8 bases, and 13 bases lay in between. Germline V gene sequence: CDR1 MNHEY, CDR2 SVGAGI. The CDR3 is made up of 15 amino acids. CDR3 DNA: TGTGCCAGCAGTTACTCAGGCGGGGTCGGAGAAAAACTGTTTTTT. Residues: CASSYSGGVGEKLFF.

This clone was recorded at least ten times. The V call is TRBV20-1, the J call TRBJ2-2, with D perhaps TRBD1 (5 bases). Germline loops: CDR1 DFQATT, CDR2 SNEGSKA (reference sequence). This CDR3 is 14 amino acids long. V gave up 3 bases and J gave up 5 bases, with 13 bases separating them. The CDR3 loop is CSASLDILTGELFF. In nucleotides, the CDR3 is TGCAGTGCTAGTCTGGACATTCTGACCGGGGAGCTGTTTTTT.

The V gene is TRBV7-8, the J gene TRBJ2-7; TRBD1 matches at 8 bases. V was clipped by 4 bases and J by 3 bases; unmatched bases: 5. CDR3 length: 14 residues. Germline CDR1 reads SGHVS; CDR2 reads FQNEAQ. This chain's CDR3 is CASSSGTGGYEQYF. DNA for the CDR3: TGTGCCAGCAGCTCCGGGACAGGCGGCTACGAGCAGTACTTC.

In the case of this clone: At one of its ends the junction is not consistent with the germline gene, which may arise from a read error. This sequence joins TRBV2 and TRBJ2-1, with D unresolved. In germline, CDR1 is SNHLY, CDR2 FYNNEI. The CDR3 contains 12 residues. The CDR3 sequence: CASSEDSFPVVF. For the CDR3, the DNA is TGTGCCAGCAGTGAAGACAGCTTCCCCGTGGTCTTC.

The gene calls are TRBV24-1 and TRBJ1-2; TRBD1 aligns across 11 bases. Germline V lookup: CDR1 KGHDR, CDR2 SFDVKD. The CDR3 length is 14 residues. V lost 5 bases to trimming and J lost 5 bases; unmatched junction nucleotides: 3. CDR3 region: CATSAGDRGYGYTF. The CDR3 coding sequence is TGTGCCACCAGTGCTGGGGACAGGGGGTATGGCTACACCTTC.